What follows are 9 T cell receptor beta chains derived from one specimen sequenced in a study of blood T cells in healthy people across ages. For the second PCR, which ran for about 6 to 11 cycles, a sample-barcoded 5' primer and a J-beta primer mix were used. TCRdb re-called the 5' RACE reads through MiXCR, storing one row per CDR3 protein. Counted here are 650,000 to 1,000,000 distinct CDR3 sequences, 30% to 45% occurring once; the ten biggest clones make up 10% to 15%. The sample taken for sequencing was blood. The source is a man in his late teens or twenties in good health.

This clonotype was recorded many times. The chain carries TRBV6-2 or TRBV6-3 and TRBJ2-3; D is uncertain. Germline-derived CDR1 and CDR2 are MNHEY and SVGEGT. V shed 6 bases and J shed 9 bases, with 13 bases lying between them. CDR3 length: 12 amino acids. The CDR3 coding sequence is TGTGCCAGCAGCTCCCCGGTGGTCACGCAGTATTTT. This sequence encodes CASSSPVVTQYF.

For this clonotype: Just one base apart from a much larger clone, this may be a read error. The genes are TRBV12-3 or TRBV12-4 and TRBJ1-4; possible D gene TRBD1, 5 bases. The CDR3 has 15 amino acids. The CDR3 loop reads CAISPPSGVNEKLFF. CDR3 DNA sequence: TGTGCCATCAGTCCCCCGTCGGGGGTGAATGAAAAACTGTTTTTT.

The chain couples TRBV7-2 to TRBJ1-5; possibly TRBD1 for D (5 bases). The CDR3 spans 14 residues. Trimming shortened V by 5 bases and J by 10 bases, and 18 bases separated the two germline ends. The germline V gene has CDR1 SGHTA and CDR2 FQGNSA. CDR3 amino acids: CASSPNGGGQPQHF. In DNA form, the CDR3 reads TGTGCCAGCAGCCCTAACGGGGGGGGTCAACCCCAGCATTTT.

This clonotype was picked up many times. The chain uses TRBV12-3 or TRBV12-4 and TRBJ1-1, with TRBD1 matching over 7 bases. Trimming cost V 6 bases and J 6 bases; bases outside gene matches: 7. The CDR3 totals 13 residues. The CDR3 nucleotides read TGTGCCAGCAGCTACACAGGGGTCCCTGAAGCTTTCTTT. Translation: CASSYTGVPEAFF.

The V gene is TRBV6-5, the J gene TRBJ2-3; 10 positions match TRBD2. Germline V gives CDR1 MNHEY, CDR2 SVGAGI. The trim removed 8 bases at V and 3 bases at J, leaving 11 bases unmatched. The CDR3 has 16 residues. CDR3 loop: CASRPPLAGETDTQYF. CDR3 nucleotide sequence: TGTGCCAGCCGCCCCCCGCTAGCGGGAGAAACAGATACGCAGTATTTT.

This clonotype has a handful of counts. The chain uses TRBV29-1 and TRBJ2-7; 9 positions match TRBD1. Trimming removed 2 bases from V and 4 bases from J; junction bases left unmatched: 3. CDR3 size: 13 residues. CDR1 and CDR2 from the germline V gene are SQVTM and ANQGSEA. The CDR3 DNA reads TGCAGCGTTGAAACGACAGGGGGGTACGAGCAGTACTTC. Its protein is CSVETTGGYEQYF.

This rearrangement joins TRBV5-1 to TRBJ2-5; the D gene could be TRBD1 or TRBD2 (5 bases each). Trimming stripped 4 bases from V and 11 bases from J, with 30 bases between. Per the germline V gene, CDR1 is SGHRS and CDR2 is YFSETQ. The CDR3 is 17 amino acids. The CDR3 spells CASSTTSGRFPYNEQYF. The DNA of the CDR3 is TGCGCCAGCAGCACCACCTCGGGACGGTTCCCCTACAATGAGCAGTACTTC.

The V call is TRBV4-1, the J call TRBJ2-1; D gene unclear. Near its end, the DNA agrees better with TRBJ2-7, so the J call may be wrong. The V gene's germline CDR1 is MGHRA and CDR2 YSYEKL. The CDR3 spans 15 residues. The CDR3 here is CASSQFRGTYNEQYF. The DNA of the CDR3 is TGCGCCAGCAGCCAATTCCGCGGAACCTACAATGAGCAGTACTTC.

This clonotype has a handful of counts. The V call is TRBV29-1, the J call TRBJ1-1; D is uncertain. V lost 4 bases and J 1 base, leaving 13 bases between the germline ends. Looked up from germline, CDR1 is SQVTM and CDR2 is ANQGSEA. The CDR3 runs to 14 residues. The CDR3: CSVGVRLANTEAFF. The CDR3 DNA is TGCAGCGTTGGGGTTAGGCTTGCGAACACTGAAGCTTTCTTT.